Detailed here is one T cell receptor (beta chain). In the authors' workflow: The authors estimated nucleated cell counts from reference gene primer amplification. Some clones are missing from TCRdb's copy, which holds only in-frame ones; the method was immunoSEQ multiplex PCR. The V and J calls and clone size come from that table; D and trimming were worked out from the DNA. The sample lists 200,000 to 300,000 clones; 84% were seen once. The CDR3 sequence is 15 residues long. The germline V gene encodes CDR1 WNHNN and CDR2 SYGVQD (reference sequence). V lost 0 bases to trimming and J lost 4 bases, with 12 bases between them. The sample originates from a study of blood T cell repertoires in COVID-19. Study information: The study drew acute and convalescent COVID-19 samples from the United States, Italy and Spain. The cDNA or gDNA used as material had been derived from T cells, B-cell-depleted T cells, or PBMCs.

The receptor's source is a man aged 35 to 55 who had recovered from COVID-19. The sequenced material came from peripheral blood. The V and J genes are TRBV10-1 and TRBJ1-1; D is perhaps TRBD1 (6 bases). The chain's CDR3 is CASSESNGGLTEAFF. DNA of the CDR3: TGCGCCAGCAGTGAGTCGAACGGGGGGCTCACTGAAGCTTTCTTT.